What follows are 27 T cell receptor beta chains derived from one specimen sequenced in a study of shared clonotypes between healthy human individuals. Sequenced by immunoSEQ multiplex PCR; TCRdb stores in-frame clones only, minus some. The table has 2 million to 2.5 million clones, just over 90% seen once. The sample comprised naive CD4+ T cells from PBMCs. Subset denoted: CD45RA+ positively selected. These receptor sequences come from a man aged 18 to 29 in good health. Some clones in this sample may be carry-over from other donors' samples.

V and J are TRBV14 and TRBJ2-2; a weak D match, TRBD1 (5 bases). CDR3 length: 17 amino acids. The V end was cut by 0 bases, the J end by 3 bases, with 14 bases between. Germline V gene sequence: CDR1 SGHDN, CDR2 FVKESK. The DNA for the CDR3 is TGTGCCAGCAGCCAAGATAAGCCCCAGGGATACACCGGGGAGCTGTTTTTT. This encodes CASSQDKPQGYTGELFF.

This chain uses TRBV28 with TRBJ2-1; D is possibly TRBD2 (5 bases). The CDR3 spans 13 residues. Per germline, CDR1 MDHEN and CDR2 SYDVKM. The V gene lost 5 bases and the J gene lost 7 bases, with 12 bases spanning the gap. The DNA of the CDR3 is TGTGCCAGCAGTCTCTACACGGGGAATGAGCAGTTCTTC. Its protein product is CASSLYTGNEQFF. Filled out from reference TRBV28 and TRBJ2-1, the complete variable domain reads DVKVTQSSRYLVKRTGEKVFLECVQDMDHENMFWYRQDPGLGLRLIYFSYDVKMKEKGDIPEGYSVSREKKERFSLILESASTNQTSMYLCASSLYTGNEQFFGPGTRLTVL.

A remark on this clone: This specimen includes other DNA sequences encoding the same CDR3. The chain couples TRBV7-2 to TRBJ2-7; D unresolved. Per germline, CDR1 SGHTA and CDR2 FQGNSA. The CDR3 spans 11 residues. The V and J ends lost 3 bases and 3 bases respectively, with 3 bases between them. The CDR3 spells CASSFFYEQYF. The CDR3 region has the DNA TGTGCCAGCAGCTTTTTCTACGAGCAGTACTTC. The variable domain in full, completed from reference TRBV7-2 and TRBJ2-7, reads GAGVSQSPSNKVTEKGKDVELRCDPISGHTALYWYRQSLGQGLEFLIYFQGNSAPDKSGLPSDRFSAERTGGSVSTLTIQRTQQEDSAVYLCASSFFYEQYFGPGTRLTVT.

This sequence joins TRBV19 and TRBJ2-4; D not resolved. CDR1 and CDR2 from the germline V gene are LNHDA and SQIVND (reference sequence). V dropped 5 bases and J dropped 7 bases, with 9 bases sitting between them. This CDR3 spans 12 amino acids. The CDR3 loop is CASSQRWNIQYF. DNA of the CDR3: TGTGCCAGTAGTCAGAGATGGAACATTCAGTACTTC.

DNA for the CDR3: TGTGCCAGCAGTCGCGGACTAGCCTACGAGCAGTACTTC. Residues: CASSRGLAYEQYF. The rearrangement uses TRBV7-2 and TRBJ2-7, with TRBD2 matching 7 bases. The CDR3 consists of 13 residues. Trimming cost V 6 bases and J 2 bases; bases outside gene matches: 4. The germline CDR1 and CDR2 sequences are SGHTA and FQGNSA.

This chain joins TRBV5-1 and TRBJ1-2; possibly TRBD1 for D (5 bases). V lost 1 base, J lost 4 bases, and 14 bases lay in between. From germline, CDR1 is SGHRS and CDR2 YFSETQ. The CDR3 totals 15 residues. The CDR3 nucleotides are TGCGCCAGCAGCTTGACAGGATTGCAGGGCTATGGCTACACCTTC. It translates to CASSLTGLQGYGYTF.

V gene TRBV15 combines with J gene TRBJ1-1; D is possibly TRBD1 (5 bases). The CDR3 runs 16 residues. The germline V gene has CDR1 LNHNV and CDR2 YYDKDF (reference sequence). Trimming pared 1 base from V and 5 bases from J, leaving 17 bases between. The CDR3, as DNA: TGTGCCACCAGCAGAGGAGGTCGGGGATGGGGGACTGAAGCTTTCTTT. Amino acid sequence: CATSRGGRGWGTEAFF.

The rearrangement uses TRBV5-1 and TRBJ2-1; 10 nucleotides match TRBD2. The J segment lost 0 bases and the V segment lost 7 bases, leaving 19 bases of the junction unmatched. From germline, CDR1 is SGHRS and CDR2 YFSETQ. The CDR3 has 20 amino acids. The CDR3 sequence is CASGLITAGGMIGSYNEQFF. The CDR3 nucleotides are TGCGCCAGCGGGTTAATTACAGCGGGAGGGATGATCGGCTCCTACAATGAGCAGTTCTTC.

This chain joins TRBV9 and TRBJ1-2; unclear D gene. CDR1 and CDR2 (germline): SGDLS, YYNGEE. This CDR3 is built from 14 residues. Trimming removed 0 bases from V and 5 bases from J, with 11 bases in between. The CDR3 bases are TGTGCCAGCAGCGTAGGAGTGGGAGAGTATGGCTACACCTTC. Translation: CASSVGVGEYGYTF.

The chain has TRBV28 and TRBJ1-5; D perhaps matches TRBD1 (6 bases). CDR1 is MDHEN, CDR2 SYDVKM, per germline. The V end lost 3 bases, the J end lost 5 bases, and 14 bases lay between the germline ends. The CDR3 runs to 15 residues. This CDR3 is CASSFFRGGDQPQHF. CDR3 nucleotides: TGTGCCAGCAGTTTTTTTAGAGGGGGAGATCAGCCCCAGCATTTT.

The chain joins TRBV6-1 to TRBJ1-5; no clear D. CDR1 is MNHNS, CDR2 SASEGT, per germline. V was pared by 3 bases and J by 3 bases, with 12 bases between. The length of the CDR3 is 15 residues. Written as DNA, the CDR3 is TGTGCCAGCAGTGAGTCAGGACTTATCAATCAGCCCCAGCATTTT. Its translation: CASSESGLINQPQHF.

Only one count was recorded for this clone. The gene calls are TRBV5-4 and TRBJ2-1; possible D gene TRBD2, 6 bases. Germline CDR1 and CDR2: SGHNT and YYREEE (reference sequence). The V end lost 4 bases, the J end lost 3 bases, and 14 bases lay between the germline ends. CDR3 length: 15 amino acids. In nucleotides, the CDR3 is TGTGCCAGCAGCATAGGGACTGGATACTACAATGAGCAGTTCTTC. It specifies CASSIGTGYYNEQFF.

The CDR3 coding sequence is TGCGCCAGCAGCCAATGGACGGCAGGGGAAGATACGCAGTATTTT. This encodes CASSQWTAGEDTQYF. The chain has TRBV4-3 and TRBJ2-3, with D possibly matching TRBD1 (6 bases). Germline V gene sequence: CDR1 LGHNA, CDR2 YSLEER. The CDR3 totals 15 residues. V was shortened by 2 bases and J by 5 bases, with 14 bases between the two germline ends.

The chain carries TRBV6-1 and TRBJ1-4; D unresolved. Per germline, CDR1 MNHNS and CDR2 SASEGT. The V end lost 10 bases, the J end lost 5 bases, and 11 bases lay between the germline ends. The CDR3 has 12 residues. The CDR3 reads CATSTGNEKLFF. CDR3 DNA: TGTGCCACCAGCACGGGGAATGAAAAACTGTTTTTT.

The chain joins TRBV30 to TRBJ2-5; 7 positions agree with TRBD2. The CDR3 is made up of 16 amino acids. Germline CDR1 GTSNPN, CDR2 SVGIG (reference sequence). Trimming removed 0 bases from V and 2 bases from J; junction bases left unmatched: 9. CDR3: CAWSVWREIGQETQYF. As DNA, the CDR3 is TGTGCCTGGAGTGTGTGGCGGGAGATCGGTCAAGAGACCCAGTACTTC.

J is TRBJ1-1 and V is TRBV28, with D possibly TRBD1 on 6 matching bases. The V and J ends lost 3 bases and 5 bases respectively, with 10 bases between them. The CDR3 consists of 13 residues. CDR1 and CDR2 from the germline V gene are MDHEN and SYDVKM. CDR3 loop: CASSFGGPTEAFF. CDR3 coding DNA: TGTGCCAGCAGTTTTGGGGGGCCGACTGAAGCTTTCTTT.

Points on this clone: The sample carries other DNA sequences with the same CDR3. This chain connects TRBV7-7 to TRBJ2-3; 9 nucleotides agree with TRBD1. CDR1 and CDR2 (germline): SSHAT, FNYEAQ (reference sequence). The ends lost 6 bases at V and 3 bases at J; junction bases unmatched: 4. This CDR3 is 14 amino acids long. The CDR3 sequence: CASSRGQGTDTQYF. The CDR3 DNA reads as TGTGCCAGCAGTCGCGGACAGGGGACAGATACGCAGTATTTT.

The rearrangement joins TRBV29-1 to TRBJ2-1; 16 bases agree with TRBD2. CDR1 and CDR2 from the germline V gene are SQVTM and ANQGSEA. The CDR3 contains 15 residues. V lost 7 bases to trimming and J lost 9 bases; unmatched junction nucleotides: 9. The CDR3 spells CSALGTSGRGGEQFF. The CDR3 DNA reads as TGCAGCGCGCTTGGGACTAGCGGGAGGGGTGGTGAGCAGTTCTTC.

The chain has TRBV6-1 and TRBJ1-1; D uncertain. The germline CDR1 and CDR2 sequences are MNHNS and SASEGT. The CDR3 consists of 13 residues. Trimming took off 1 base at V and 3 bases at J, with 6 bases between the two ends. The DNA for the CDR3 is TGTGCCAGCAGTGAAGGGCAGGACACTGAAGCTTTCTTT. Its protein is CASSEGQDTEAFF.

Of note for this clone: The same CDR3 arises from other DNA sequences in this sample as well. The chain is built from TRBV6-5 and TRBJ1-1; D unclear. Germline-derived CDR1 and CDR2 are MNHEY and SVGAGI. The CDR3 has 13 amino acids. Trimming removed 2 bases from V and 1 base from J, with 5 bases in between. The CDR3 protein is CASSYEGNTEAFF. For the CDR3, the DNA is TGTGCCAGCAGTTACGAAGGGAACACTGAAGCTTTCTTT.

The CDR3 bases are TGTGCCTGGAGTTTATACTCAAACACCGGGGAGCTGTTTTTT. It codes for CAWSLYSNTGELFF. V gene TRBV30 combines with J gene TRBJ2-2; D uncertain. The CDR3 is made up of 14 amino acids. CDR1 GTSNPN and CDR2 SVGIG come from the germline V gene (reference sequence). V was cut by 2 bases and J by 2 bases, with 9 bases left in between.

This rearrangement joins TRBV28 to TRBJ2-7; 7 positions match TRBD1. Germline V CDR1 and CDR2: MDHEN, SYDVKM. Losses at the gene ends were 8 bases for V and 2 bases for J; bases not matched to a gene: 6. The CDR3 length is 13 residues. The CDR3 loop is CASGRDSPYEQYF. CDR3 nucleotides: TGTGCCAGCGGAAGGGACAGCCCCTACGAGCAGTACTTC.

This chain links TRBV5-8 with TRBJ2-3, with 15 positions matching TRBD2. CDR3 size: 18 residues. V gave up 0 bases and J gave up 6 bases; unmatched junction bases: 8. Germline lookup yields CDR1 SGHTS and CDR2 YDEGEE. The DNA of the CDR3 is TGTGCCAGCAGCTTGGCATGGACTAGCGGGGGGGTCAAGGATACGCAGTATTTT. Protein product: CASSLAWTSGGVKDTQYF.

The rearrangement joins TRBV7-2 to TRBJ1-2; no clear D gene. Trimming left V 1 base short and J 3 bases short, with 9 bases between. Germline assignment: CDR1 SGHTA and CDR2 FQGNSA. This CDR3 region has 14 residues. Written as DNA, the CDR3 is TGTGCCAGCAGCTTAGTTCAGGCTGACTATGGCTACACCTTC. Protein: CASSLVQADYGYTF. Based on the CDR3 plus reference TRBV7-2 and TRBJ1-2, the full variable domain is GAGVSQSPSNKVTEKGKDVELRCDPISGHTALYWYRQSLGQGLEFLIYFQGNSAPDKSGLPSDRFSAERTGGSVSTLTIQRTQQEDSAVYLCASSLVQADYGYTFGSGTRLTVV.

This clone was seen just once. DNA for the CDR3: TGTGCCAGCAGCTTAGGGACAGCCACAGATACGCAGTATTTT. Its protein product is CASSLGTATDTQYF. The gene calls are TRBV13 and TRBJ2-3; weak D call: TRBD1 (5 bases). Germline V CDR1 and CDR2: PRHDT, FYEKMQ (reference sequence). This CDR3 spans 14 amino acids. V dropped 0 bases and J dropped 2 bases, with 6 bases sitting between them.

Comment on this clone: At the DNA level, this CDR3 is encoded by other sequences in the same sample as well. The chain couples TRBV28 to TRBJ1-3; D is undetermined. Looked up from germline, CDR1 is MDHEN and CDR2 is SYDVKM. Trimming took off 2 bases at V and 1 base at J, with 6 bases between the two ends. The CDR3 length is 14 residues. The CDR3 DNA follows: TGTGCCAGCAGTTTAATGGGTTCTGGAAACACCATATATTTT. Translating it yields CASSLMGSGNTIYF.

The rearrangement joins TRBV9 to TRBJ2-7; TRBD2 matches 8 bases. The germline V gene has CDR1 SGDLS and CDR2 YYNGEE. After removal of 0 bases from V and 3 bases from J, the junction contained 8 bases not matched to a gene. The CDR3 consists of 16 residues. The CDR3 spells CASSVATSAPIYEQYF. DNA of the CDR3: TGTGCCAGCAGCGTAGCGACTAGCGCACCCATCTACGAGCAGTACTTC.